A single sample is the source of the 23 T cell receptor beta chains below, sequenced in a study of T cells in Graves' hyperthyroidism and ophthalmopathy. Authors of the study amplified TCR beta CDR3 regions from RNA transcripts. In the first-round RT-PCR of the TCR CDR3, the HTBI primer set was used. One entry per CDR3 protein, called by TCRdb with MiXCR from the multiplex PCR reads. The sample holds 640,000 or so distinct CDR3 sequences, roughly 15% seen once. The sequenced material came from blood. The source of these receptors is a woman in her thirties or forties with Graves' ophthalmopathy.

This clonotype came up many times. This chain links TRBV6-5 with TRBJ2-7; TRBD1 matches at 9 bases. This CDR3 comprises 14 residues. Trimming at V came to 5 bases and at J to 4 bases, leaving 6 bases not matched to a gene. Germline CDR1 and CDR2: MNHEY and SVGAGI. CDR3 in amino acids: CASSRDRVLYEQYF. The CDR3 coding sequence is TGTGCCAGCAGTCGGGACAGGGTGCTATACGAGCAGTACTTC.

This clonotype was recorded at least ten times. This sequence joins TRBV30 and TRBJ2-5, with D uncertain. Trimming shortened V by 1 base and J by 3 bases, and 9 bases separated the two germline ends. The germline V gene has CDR1 GTSNPN and CDR2 SVGIG (reference sequence). This CDR3 is built from 13 residues. This chain's CDR3 is CAWSGVQEETQYF. As DNA, the CDR3 is TGTGCCTGGAGTGGAGTACAAGAAGAGACCCAGTACTTC.

The chain recombines TRBV6-1 with TRBJ2-5, with 8 bases identical to TRBD1. V shed 7 bases, J shed 5 bases, and the junction held 6 bases outside the gene matches. CDR3 length: 13 amino acids. Germline loops: CDR1 MNHNS, CDR2 SASEGT. The CDR3 reads CASMARGLETQYF. In DNA form, the CDR3 reads TGTGCCAGCATGGCCAGGGGGCTGGAGACCCAGTACTTC.

V usage is TRBV6-2 or TRBV6-3 and J usage is TRBJ2-6; 10 bases are a match to TRBD1. The germline V gene encodes CDR1 MNHEY and CDR2 SVGEGT. The V gene end was trimmed by 6 bases and the J gene end by 1 base; junction bases not matched to a gene: 12. The CDR3 is 19 residues long. CDR3 residues: CASSPTGTGVRSGANVLTF. CDR3 nucleotide sequence: TGTGCCAGCAGCCCCACCGGGACAGGGGTCCGTTCTGGGGCCAACGTCCTGACTTTC.

This clonotype was counted between two and nine times. This chain uses TRBV7-2 with TRBJ1-5; TRBD1 might be the D (6 bases). Germline V gives CDR1 SGHTA, CDR2 FQGNSA. The V end was cut by 5 bases, the J end by 4 bases, with 15 bases between. This CDR3 spans 15 amino acids. Here the CDR3 DNA reads TGTGCCAGCAGCCTCCAACAGGGACTTAATCAGCCCCAGCATTTT. It is translated as CASSLQQGLNQPQHF.

CDR3 DNA: TGCAGTGTAGCCTCGGGGTCTAACTCCTACGAGCAGTACTTC. Amino acid sequence: CSVASGSNSYEQYF. The V and J genes are TRBV20-1 and TRBJ2-7, with D possibly being TRBD2 (5 bases). This CDR3 is built from 14 residues. Germline V gives CDR1 DFQATT, CDR2 SNEGSKA (reference sequence). Trimming stripped 7 bases from V and 0 bases from J, with 16 bases between.

The table lists this clonotype with many counts. This sequence joins TRBV18 and TRBJ1-5; D is perhaps TRBD1 (5 bases). The CDR3 is 15 amino acids. Trimming cost V 8 bases and J 2 bases, with 16 bases left between them. Germline values: CDR1 KGHSH, CDR2 LQKENI. The CDR3 region has the DNA TGTGCCAGCAGTTTATCGGCGGGGGGCAATCAGCCCCAGCATTTT. This encodes CASSLSAGGNQPQHF. Filled out from reference TRBV18 and TRBJ1-5, the complete variable domain reads NAGVMQNPRHLVRRRGQEARLRCSPMKGHSHVYWYRQLPEEGLKFMVYLQKENIIDESGMPKERFSAEFPKEGPSILRIQQVVRGDSAAYFCASSLSAGGNQPQHFGDGTRLSIL.

There are a few counts of this clonotype. V gene TRBV20-1 combines with J gene TRBJ2-4; tentatively, D is TRBD1 or TRBD2 (5 bases each). CDR3 length: 17 amino acids. Trimming took 1 base from V and 0 from J, leaving 16 bases between them. Germline CDR1 DFQATT, CDR2 SNEGSKA (reference sequence). CDR3 sequence reads: CSARVPGPPLAKNIQYF. Written as DNA, the CDR3 is TGCAGTGCTAGAGTTCCGGGACCCCCTCTAGCCAAAAACATTCAGTACTTC.

This clonotype was detected many times. The V and J genes are TRBV2 and TRBJ1-1, with D uncertain. The CDR3 is 13 residues long. Trimming cost V 8 bases and J 0 bases, with 10 bases left between them. CDR1 and CDR2 from the germline V gene are SNHLY and FYNNEI. CDR3: CASGTNMNTEAFF. The CDR3 DNA reads TGTGCCAGCGGCACGAACATGAACACTGAAGCTTTCTTT. The full variable domain, completed using reference TRBV2 and TRBJ1-1, is EPEVTQTPSHQVTQMGQEVILRCVPISNHLYFYWYRQILGQKVEFLVSFYNNEISEKSEIFDDQFSVERPDGSNFTLKIRSTKLEDSAMYFCASGTNMNTEAFFGQGTRLTVV.

At least ten counts were recorded for this clonotype. The V gene is TRBV4-1, the J gene TRBJ2-7; unclear D gene. Deletions cut 3 bases from V and 3 bases from J, with 15 bases between. Germline CDR1 and CDR2: MGHRA and YSYEKL. This CDR3 contains 15 residues. The CDR3 reads CASSHDSERNYEQYF. CDR3 bases: TGCGCCAGCAGCCACGACTCAGAACGCAACTACGAGCAGTACTTC.

This clonotype was seen at least ten times. This chain uses TRBV18 with TRBJ2-7; 7 bases agree with TRBD2. The CDR3 runs 15 residues. The V and J ends lost 3 bases and 4 bases, in that order; junction bases with no gene match: 9. Germline V lookup: CDR1 KGHSH, CDR2 LQKENI. The CDR3 DNA follows: TGTGCCAGCTCACCGAAAGAACTAGCGCCTTACGAGCAGTACTTC. Protein sequence: CASSPKELAPYEQYF.

This chain joins TRBV12-3 or TRBV12-4 and TRBJ2-7, with D perhaps TRBD2 (6 bases). The V end lost 2 bases, the J end lost 0 bases, and 14 bases lay between the germline ends. This CDR3 is 16 amino acids long. Here the CDR3 reads CASSLSGGLGSYEQYF. In nucleotides, the CDR3 is TGTGCCAGCAGTTTATCCGGGGGACTGGGCTCCTACGAGCAGTACTTC.

This chain joins TRBV28 and TRBJ1-1; no clear D. Germline assignment: CDR1 MDHEN and CDR2 SYDVKM. V was cut by 0 bases and J by 8 bases, with 13 bases left in between. The CDR3 sequence is 14 residues long. The CDR3 DNA reads as TGTGCCAGCAGTTTATGGGCCCCTCCGGGAGAAGCTTTCTTT. Protein: CASSLWAPPGEAFF.

This clonotype was recorded many times. The chain combines TRBV28 with TRBJ2-5, with D uncertain. Germline-derived CDR1 and CDR2 are MDHEN and SYDVKM. Trimming took off 6 bases at V and 5 bases at J, with 22 bases between the two ends. There are 16 residues in the CDR3. The CDR3 reads CASRSPSDKDGETQYF. CDR3 nucleotides: TGTGCCAGCAGGAGCCCATCTGACAAGGACGGGGAGACCCAGTACTTC.

This clonotype has just a few counts. This rearrangement joins TRBV12-3 or TRBV12-4 to TRBJ2-7, with 7 positions matching TRBD2. The CDR3 is 16 residues long. V was clipped by 6 bases and J by 3 bases; unmatched bases: 14. CDR3 sequence reads: CASRCTGRATLYEQYF. Here the CDR3 DNA reads TGTGCCAGCAGGTGTACTGGGAGGGCTACACTCTACGAGCAGTACTTC.

This clonotype has at least ten counts. The chain recombines TRBV6-5 with TRBJ2-7, with D perhaps TRBD1 or TRBD2 (6 bases each). CDR1 and CDR2 from the germline V gene are MNHEY and SVGAGI. The CDR3 consists of 15 residues. Between the trimmed V and J ends, which lost 0 bases and 3 bases, there was a span of 12 bases. CDR3 DNA sequence: TGTGCCAGCAGTTACTCGAGGGGGGCAGTCTACGAGCAGTACTTC. It yields the protein CASSYSRGAVYEQYF.

This clonotype showed up many times. The CDR3 sequence is CASSLGPGDTEAFF. CDR3 sequence (DNA): TGTGCCAGCAGTTTAGGGCCTGGGGACACTGAAGCTTTCTTT. The chain uses TRBV12-3 or TRBV12-4 and TRBJ1-1, with D hard to call. V dropped 1 base and J dropped 3 bases, with 9 bases sitting between them. The CDR3 runs to 14 residues.

About this clonotype: Given a much more abundant clone one base away, this may be a read error. CDR3 in amino acids: CSAWGGGAPQTQYF. CDR3 coding DNA: TGCAGTGCTTGGGGGGGGGGAGCCCCGCAGACCCAGTACTTC. This rearrangement joins TRBV20-1 to TRBJ2-5, with 7 bases aligning to TRBD2. Germline V gene sequence: CDR1 DFQATT, CDR2 SNEGSKA (reference sequence). Trimming at V came to 5 bases and at J to 6 bases, leaving 12 bases not matched to a gene. The CDR3 covers 14 residues.

The J gene is TRBJ2-7, the V gene TRBV6-2 or TRBV6-3; D possibly uses TRBD1 or TRBD2 (5 bases each). CDR3 size: 13 residues. Germline V lookup: CDR1 MNHEY, CDR2 SVGEGT. V lost 6 bases and J lost 7, with 16 bases in between. Here the CDR3 reads CASSWGTEQEQYF. Here the CDR3 DNA reads TGTGCCAGCAGCTGGGGGACGGAGCAGGAGCAGTACTTC.

In regard to this clonotype: A much larger clone differs from this one at a single base, so this may be a read error. The rearrangement links TRBV6-5 to TRBJ1-1; TRBD1 is a possible D gene (5 bases). The V end was cut by 0 bases, the J end by 6 bases, with 8 bases between. The CDR3 sequence is 13 residues long. CDR1 and CDR2 from the germline V gene are MNHEY and SVGAGI. CDR3 loop: CASSYSGDAEAFF. CDR3 nucleotide sequence: TGTGCCAGCAGTTACTCAGGGGACGCTGAAGCTTTCTTT.

This clonotype was picked up many times. V is TRBV2 and J is TRBJ1-2; tentatively, D is TRBD1 (6 bases). V lost 11 bases and J lost 3, with 16 bases in between. The V gene's germline CDR1 is SNHLY and CDR2 FYNNEI. The CDR3 length is 13 residues. CDR3 loop: CASAGAEDYGYTF. In nucleotides, the CDR3 is TGTGCCTCCGCGGGGGCGGAAGACTATGGCTACACCTTC.

Many counts were recorded for this clonotype. The rearrangement links TRBV30 to TRBJ2-5, with D uncertain. Germline V gene sequence: CDR1 GTSNPN, CDR2 SVGIG (reference sequence). This CDR3 has 13 residues. Between the trimmed V and J ends, which lost 0 bases and 3 bases, there was a span of 8 bases. CDR3 DNA sequence: TGTGCCTGGAGTGTAGTCCTGGAAGAGACCCAGTACTTC. Its protein product is CAWSVVLEETQYF.

This clonotype has a count of ten or more. The chain is built from TRBV27 and TRBJ2-7, with D uncertain. The V gene's germline CDR1 is MNHEY and CDR2 SMNVEV (reference sequence). The length of the CDR3 is 15 residues. With 1 base removed from V and 2 bases from J, the gap between germline ends came to 12 bases. The DNA of the CDR3 is TGTGCCAGCAGTTTATGGCACTCTAATACCTACGAGCAGTACTTC. Translation: CASSLWHSNTYEQYF.